What follows are 21 T cell receptor beta chains derived from one specimen sequenced in a study of vaccination effects on CD4 cells after COVID-19. Sequencing was preceded by expansion of antigen-specific CD4+ T cells with viral peptide pools in the ViraFEST assay. Cultured cells yielded isolated CD4+ T cells after about ten days. Participants completed two doses of the BNT162b2 or mRNA-1273 vaccine. The method was immunoSEQ multiplex PCR; TCRdb's version includes in-frame clones alone and lacks a portion of them. The sample records approximately 65,000 clones, roughly 74% being singletons. Antigen specificity for these receptors is unknown. This specimen was CD4+ T cells from PBMCs cultured with HCoV-229E spike peptides, taken after COVID-19 vaccination. Receptor source: a human donor who received a COVID-19 vaccine.

The chain is built from TRBV11-2 and TRBJ1-4, with D perhaps matching TRBD1 (6 bases). CDR3 length: 15 residues. Germline loops: CDR1 SGHAT, CDR2 FQNNGV. V was clipped by 1 base and J by 7 bases, with 13 bases between them. The CDR3 sequence: CASSLVGGAGEKLFF. CDR3 in DNA: TGTGCCAGCAGCTTAGTTGGGGGCGCGGGTGAAAAACTGTTTTTT. Based on the CDR3 plus reference TRBV11-2 and TRBJ1-4, the full variable domain is EAGVAQSPRYKIIEKRQSVAFWCNPISGHATLYWYQQILGQGPKLLIQFQNNGVVDDSQLPKDRFSAERLKGVDSTLKIQPAKLEDSAVYLCASSLVGGAGEKLFFGSGTQLSVL.

There are a few counts of this clone. The rearrangement joins TRBV5-1 to TRBJ1-5; D possibly corresponds to TRBD1 (5 bases). CDR3 length: 14 amino acids. Trimming cost V 0 bases and J 6 bases, with 10 bases left between them. CDR1 is SGHRS and CDR2 is YFSETQ in the germline V gene. CDR3 residues: CASSLGDGGQPQHF. CDR3 bases: TGCGCCAGCAGCTTGGGTGACGGGGGTCAGCCCCAGCATTTT.

The V and J genes are TRBV28 and TRBJ1-2; D is possibly TRBD1 (6 bases). The germline V gene has CDR1 MDHEN and CDR2 SYDVKM. The V end lost 10 bases, the J end lost 8 bases, and 14 bases lay between the germline ends. CDR3 length: 11 residues. The CDR3, as DNA: TGTGCCACCAGGGGAGGAATAGGCTACACCTTC. It is translated as CATRGGIGYTF.

J is TRBJ2-3 and V is TRBV5-6; D call uncertain. From germline, CDR1 is SGHDT and CDR2 YYEEEE. V was pared by 1 base and J by 1 base, with 16 bases between. The CDR3 has 17 residues. CDR3 nucleotide sequence: TGTGCCAGCAGCTTGCTGTCGTCGGCACTCCGCACAGATACGCAGTATTTT. This gives the protein CASSLLSSALRTDTQYF.

This sequence joins TRBV19 and TRBJ1-5; D uncertain. Deletions cut 7 bases from V and 2 bases from J, with 9 bases between. The V gene's germline CDR1 is LNHDA and CDR2 SQIVND (reference sequence). The CDR3 extends over 13 amino acids. Here the CDR3 DNA reads TGTGCCAGTAATTTCCCGGGCAATCAGCCCCAGCATTTT. It yields the protein CASNFPGNQPQHF.

This clone was counted between two and nine times. This sequence joins TRBV28 and TRBJ2-5; 13 nucleotides match TRBD2. CDR3 length: 16 amino acids. The germline gives CDR1 MDHEN, CDR2 SYDVKM. The V gene end was trimmed by 2 bases and the J gene end by 2 bases; junction bases not matched to a gene: 2. The CDR3 region is CASSLGGLAGQETQYF. As DNA, the CDR3 is TGTGCCAGCAGTTTAGGGGGACTAGCGGGGCAAGAGACCCAGTACTTC.

The V gene is TRBV7-3, the J gene TRBJ2-7; D gene uncertain. Trimming left V 1 base short and J 3 bases short, with 7 bases between. The CDR3 is 13 residues long. The germline V gene encodes CDR1 SGHTA and CDR2 FQGTGA. CDR3 nucleotide sequence: TGTGCCAGCAGCTTAAAGGCAGTCTACGAGCAGTACGTC. Its translation is CASSLKAVYEQYV.

The V gene is TRBV2, the J gene TRBJ1-5; 9 bases are a match to TRBD1. V was pared by 4 bases and J by 4 bases, with 2 bases of the junction left unmatched. CDR3 length equals 14 residues. In germline, CDR1 is SNHLY, CDR2 FYNNEI. CDR3 in amino acids: CASSGTGVNQPQHF. The CDR3, as DNA: TGTGCCAGCAGTGGGACAGGGGTGAATCAGCCCCAGCATTTT.

J is TRBJ2-5 and V is TRBV30; D may be TRBD1 or TRBD2 (5 bases each). V shed 3 bases and J shed 2 bases, with 19 bases lying between them. Germline CDR1 is GTSNPN and CDR2 is SVGIG (reference sequence). CDR3 length equals 16 residues. CDR3 in DNA: TGTGCCTGGAGACCCAAGGGGTTGGGGGTTCAAGAGACCCAGTACTTC. Protein sequence: CAWRPKGLGVQETQYF. Full variable domain (outside the CDR3, taken from reference TRBV30 and TRBJ2-5): SQTIHQWPATLVQPVGSPLSLECTVEGTSNPNLYWYRQAAGRGLQLLFYSVGIGQISSEVPQNLSASRPQDRQFILSSKKLLLSDSGFYLCAWRPKGLGVQETQYFGPGTRLLVL.

This clone came up a few times. V usage is TRBV28 and J usage is TRBJ1-5; no clear D gene. This CDR3 is 14 amino acids long. V was trimmed by 7 bases and J by 3 bases, leaving 13 bases between them. Germline lookup yields CDR1 MDHEN and CDR2 SYDVKM. The CDR3 bases are TGTGCCAGCAAGGAGGGTTCTCTCAATCAGCCCCAGCATTTT. Translated: CASKEGSLNQPQHF.

This clone occurred once. V usage is TRBV24-1 and J usage is TRBJ1-1, with D perhaps TRBD1 (5 bases). This CDR3 comprises 14 residues. V lost 5 bases and J lost 2, with 11 bases in between. Germline V gene sequence: CDR1 KGHDR, CDR2 SFDVKD. For the CDR3, the DNA is TGTGCCACCAGTGGGGGCTACAGCAACACTGAAGCTTTCTTT. This encodes CATSGGYSNTEAFF.

This chain joins TRBV7-5 and TRBJ2-1; TRBD2, the table's D call, was not compared with the DNA. TRBV7-5 is a recognized pseudogene. CDR3 length: 11 residues. CDR3 bases: TGTGCCAGAAGTACGGGGGACTTTCAGTTCTTC. Amino acids: CARSTGDFQFF.

The chain combines TRBV27 with TRBJ2-7; D gene unclear. Germline CDR1 is MNHEY and CDR2 is SMNVEV (reference sequence). The V gene lost 6 bases and the J gene lost 4 bases, with 16 bases spanning the gap. The CDR3 consists of 14 residues. The CDR3 spells CASSQGIPPYEQYV. As DNA, the CDR3 is TGTGCCAGCAGCCAAGGGATTCCCCCTTACGAGCAGTACGTC.

This rearrangement joins TRBV28 to TRBJ2-7; D might be TRBD1 (6 bases). The length of the CDR3 is 13 residues. CDR1 and CDR2 from the germline V gene are MDHEN and SYDVKM. V was trimmed by 3 bases and J by 3 bases, leaving 9 bases between them. CDR3 nucleotide sequence: TGTGCCAGCAGTTTGCCAGGGGTCTACGAGCAGTACGTC. Translating it yields CASSLPGVYEQYV.

V and J are TRBV6-1 and TRBJ2-1; 7 positions match TRBD1. With V trimmed by 3 bases and J by 6 bases, 5 bases remained unmatched. The CDR3 runs to 14 residues. Germline V gene data show CDR1 as MNHNS and CDR2 as SASEGT. The CDR3 spells CASSEGQLVNEQFF. The CDR3 coding sequence is TGTGCCAGCAGTGAGGGACAGCTAGTCAATGAGCAGTTCTTC.

This rearrangement joins TRBV3-1 (or the pseudogene TRBV3-2) to TRBJ1-1, with no clear D. The CDR3 loop spans 12 amino acids. V was shortened by 6 bases and J by 1 base, with 6 bases between the two germline ends. CDR1 is LGHDT, CDR2 YNNKEL, per germline (reference sequence). The CDR3 DNA follows: TGTGCCAGCAGTCTGACGAACACTGAAGCTTTCTTT. This codes for CASSLTNTEAFF.

The genes are TRBV20-1 and TRBJ2-7; D is tentatively TRBD1 or TRBD2 (6 bases each). CDR3 length: 11 residues. Per germline, CDR1 DFQATT and CDR2 SNEGSKA (reference sequence). Trimming left V 7 bases short and J 2 bases short, with 9 bases between. The CDR3 DNA reads TGCAGTGAGGGGGGACCCTACGAGCAGTACGTC. Translated: CSEGGPYEQYV.

V is TRBV18 and J is TRBJ2-2; TRBD1 aligns across 7 bases. From germline, CDR1 is KGHSH and CDR2 LQKENI. V dropped 0 bases and J dropped 5; count of bases not matched to a gene: 9. The CDR3 runs 17 residues. The CDR3 DNA is TGTGCCAGCTCACCACCAAGGGGGCTAGTGAGGACCGGGGAGCTGTTTTTT. Protein sequence: CASSPPRGLVRTGELFF.

The chain recombines TRBV27 with TRBJ1-1; D unresolved. Germline V gene lookup returns CDR1 MNHEY and CDR2 SMNVEV (reference sequence). With 5 bases removed from V and 5 bases from J, the gap between germline ends came to 15 bases. The CDR3 runs to 14 residues. The CDR3 sequence is CASSEVGMGTEAFF. The DNA for the CDR3 is TGTGCCAGCAGTGAGGTGGGGATGGGGACTGAAGCTTTCTTT.

The chain has TRBV6-2 or TRBV6-3 and TRBJ2-7; D ambiguous. CDR1 and CDR2 from the germline V gene are MNHEY and SVGEGT. The CDR3 length is 13 residues. Between the trimmed V and J ends, which lost 5 bases and 2 bases, there was a span of 10 bases. CDR3 loop: CASSQYVPYEQYV. DNA of the CDR3: TGTGCCAGCAGTCAGTATGTTCCCTACGAGCAGTACGTC.

The chain carries TRBV18 and TRBJ2-5; no definite D call. The CDR3 contains 13 residues. Per germline, CDR1 KGHSH and CDR2 LQKENI. V was clipped by 3 bases and J by 4 bases, with 9 bases between them. CDR3 protein: CASSPPTVETQYF. CDR3 DNA: TGTGCCAGCTCACCGCCCACCGTAGAGACCCAGTACTTC.